The sequence of this T cell receptor (beta chain) was determined in a study of glioma-infiltrating T cells. General study points: Gliomas, especially low-grade, showed above-expected tissue-blood divergence; non-neoplastic patients showed below. CDR3 overlap between tissue and blood was very small.

The CDR3 consists of 15 residues. The germline V gene encodes CDR1 SGHKS and CDR2 YYEKEE (reference sequence). V gave up 0 bases and J gave up 2 bases, with 9 bases separating them. This clonotype was picked up many times. Its target is not known. TCR alpha and beta CDR3 regions were amplified from RNA using iRepertoire nested multiplex PCR. For one-step reverse transcription and amplification, about 90-450 ng of tissue mRNA or PBMC total RNA was used. TCRdb re-called the multiplex PCR reads through MiXCR, storing one row per CDR3 protein. The data hold under 200,000 distinct CDR3 sequences, with more than 25% observed a single time.

Sequenced: glioma tissue, nonneoplastic brain tissue, or PBMCs (not recorded which). V is TRBV5-5 and J is TRBJ2-1, with TRBD2 as a possible D gene (6 bases). The receptor comes from a human donor with low-grade glioma or glioblastoma, undergoing nonglioma brain surgery, or in good health (not recorded which). In DNA form, the CDR3 reads TGTGCCAGCAGCTTGGTGTTAGCGGCCTACAATGAGCAGTTCTTC. Encoded protein: CASSLVLAAYNEQFF.